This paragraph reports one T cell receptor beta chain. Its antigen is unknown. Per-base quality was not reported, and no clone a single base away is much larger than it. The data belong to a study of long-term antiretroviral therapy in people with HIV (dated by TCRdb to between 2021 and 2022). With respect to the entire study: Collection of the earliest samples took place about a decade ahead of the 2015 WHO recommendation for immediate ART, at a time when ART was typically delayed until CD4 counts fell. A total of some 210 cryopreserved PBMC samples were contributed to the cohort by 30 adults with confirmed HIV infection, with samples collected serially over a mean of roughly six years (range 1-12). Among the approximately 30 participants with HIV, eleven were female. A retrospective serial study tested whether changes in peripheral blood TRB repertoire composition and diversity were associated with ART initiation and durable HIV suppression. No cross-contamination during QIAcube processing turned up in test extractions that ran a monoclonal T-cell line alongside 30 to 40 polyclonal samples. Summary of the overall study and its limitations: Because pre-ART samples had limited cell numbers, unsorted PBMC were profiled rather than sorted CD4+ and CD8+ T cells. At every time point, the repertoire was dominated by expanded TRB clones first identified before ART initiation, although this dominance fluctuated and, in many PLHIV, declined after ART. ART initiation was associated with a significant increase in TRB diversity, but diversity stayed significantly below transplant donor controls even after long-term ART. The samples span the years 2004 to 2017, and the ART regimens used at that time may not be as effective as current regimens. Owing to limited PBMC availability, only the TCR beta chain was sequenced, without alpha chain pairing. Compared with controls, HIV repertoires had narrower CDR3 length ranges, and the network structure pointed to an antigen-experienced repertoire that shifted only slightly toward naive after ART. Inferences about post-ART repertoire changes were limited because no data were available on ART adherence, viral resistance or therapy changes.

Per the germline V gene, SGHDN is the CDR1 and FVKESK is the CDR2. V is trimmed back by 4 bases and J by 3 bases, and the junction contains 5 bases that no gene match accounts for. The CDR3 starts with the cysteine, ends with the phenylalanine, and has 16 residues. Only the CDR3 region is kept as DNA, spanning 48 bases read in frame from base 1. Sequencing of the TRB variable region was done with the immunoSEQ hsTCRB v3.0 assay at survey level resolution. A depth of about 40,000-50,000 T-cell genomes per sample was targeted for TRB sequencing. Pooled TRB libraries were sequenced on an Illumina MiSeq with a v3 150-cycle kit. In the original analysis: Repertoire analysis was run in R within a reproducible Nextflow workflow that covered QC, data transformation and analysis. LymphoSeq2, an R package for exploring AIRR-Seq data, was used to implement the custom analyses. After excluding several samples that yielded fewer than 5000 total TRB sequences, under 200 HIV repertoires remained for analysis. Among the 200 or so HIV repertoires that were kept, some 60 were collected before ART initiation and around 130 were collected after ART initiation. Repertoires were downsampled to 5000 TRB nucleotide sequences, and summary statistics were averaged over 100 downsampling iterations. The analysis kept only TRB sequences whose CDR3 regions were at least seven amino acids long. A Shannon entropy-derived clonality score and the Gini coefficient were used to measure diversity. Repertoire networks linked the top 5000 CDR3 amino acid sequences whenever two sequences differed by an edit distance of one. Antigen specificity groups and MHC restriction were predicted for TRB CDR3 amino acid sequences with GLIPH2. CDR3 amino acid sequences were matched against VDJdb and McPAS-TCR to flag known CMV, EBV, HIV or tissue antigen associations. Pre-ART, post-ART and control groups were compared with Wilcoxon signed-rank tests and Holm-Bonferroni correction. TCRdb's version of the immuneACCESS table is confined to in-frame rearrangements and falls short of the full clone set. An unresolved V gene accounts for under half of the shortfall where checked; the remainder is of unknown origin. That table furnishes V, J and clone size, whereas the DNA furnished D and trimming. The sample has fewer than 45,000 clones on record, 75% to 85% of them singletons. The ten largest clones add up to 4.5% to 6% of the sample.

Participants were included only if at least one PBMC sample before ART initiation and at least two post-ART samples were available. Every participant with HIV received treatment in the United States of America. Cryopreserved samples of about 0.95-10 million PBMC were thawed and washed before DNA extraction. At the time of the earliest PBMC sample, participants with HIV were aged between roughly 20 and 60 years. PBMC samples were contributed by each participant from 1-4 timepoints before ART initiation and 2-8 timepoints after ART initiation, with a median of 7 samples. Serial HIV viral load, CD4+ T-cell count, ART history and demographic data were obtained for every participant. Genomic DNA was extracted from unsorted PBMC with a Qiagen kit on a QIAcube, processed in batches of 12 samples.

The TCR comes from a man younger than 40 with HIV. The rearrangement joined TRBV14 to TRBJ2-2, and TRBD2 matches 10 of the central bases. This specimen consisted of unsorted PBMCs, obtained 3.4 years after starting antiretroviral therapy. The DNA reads TGTGCCAGCAGCCTAACTAGCGGGACCTACACCGGGGAGCTGTTTTTT. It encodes CASSLTSGTYTGELFF.